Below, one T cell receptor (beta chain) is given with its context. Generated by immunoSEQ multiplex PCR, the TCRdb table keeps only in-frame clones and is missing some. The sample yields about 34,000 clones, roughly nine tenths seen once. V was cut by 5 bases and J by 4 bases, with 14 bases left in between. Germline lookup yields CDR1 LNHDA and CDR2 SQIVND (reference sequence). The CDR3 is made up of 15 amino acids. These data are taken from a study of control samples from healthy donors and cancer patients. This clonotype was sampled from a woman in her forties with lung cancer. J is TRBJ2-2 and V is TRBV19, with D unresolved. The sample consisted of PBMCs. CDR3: CASSAARRSTGELFF. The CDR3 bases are TGTGCCAGTAGTGCAGCGAGGCGAAGCACCGGGGAGCTGTTTTTT.